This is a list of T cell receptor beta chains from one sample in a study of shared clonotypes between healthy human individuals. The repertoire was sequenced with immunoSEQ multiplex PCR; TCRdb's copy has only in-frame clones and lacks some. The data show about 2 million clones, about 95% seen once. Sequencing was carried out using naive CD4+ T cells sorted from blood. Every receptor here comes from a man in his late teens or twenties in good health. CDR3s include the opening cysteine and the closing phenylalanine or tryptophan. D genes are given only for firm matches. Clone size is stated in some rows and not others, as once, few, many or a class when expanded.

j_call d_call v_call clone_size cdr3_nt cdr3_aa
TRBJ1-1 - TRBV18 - TGTGCCAGCAACGGAATGAACACTGAAGCTTTCTTT CASNGMNTEAFF
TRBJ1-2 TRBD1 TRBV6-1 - TGTGCCAGCAGGGGACAGGGCCCCTATGGCTACACCTTC CASRGQGPYGYTF
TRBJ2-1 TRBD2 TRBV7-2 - TGTGCCAGCAGCTTAGCGTCTAGCGGGAGGGTTGAGCAGTTCTTC CASSLASSGRVEQFF
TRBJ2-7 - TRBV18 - TGTGCCAGCTCACCACTATCAGGCTACGAGCAGTACTTC CASSPLSGYEQYF
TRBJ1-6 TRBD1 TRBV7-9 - TGTGCCAGCAGCCCCGGGACAGGGGCTAATTCACCCCTCCACTTT CASSPGTGANSPLHF
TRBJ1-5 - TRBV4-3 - TGCGCCAGCAGCTTGGGTTTCAATCAGCCCCAGCATTTT CASSLGFNQPQHF
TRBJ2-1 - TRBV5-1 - TGCGCCAGCAGCTTGGGGGCGGGCGGGAATGAGCAGTTCTTC CASSLGAGGNEQFF
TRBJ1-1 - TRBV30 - TGTGCCTGGAGAAGGTTCTCGAACACTGAAGCTTTCTTT CAWRRFSNTEAFF
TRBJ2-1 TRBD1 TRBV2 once TGTGCCAGCAGTAGGACAGGGGGCAGAGTCAATGAGCAGTTCTTC CASSRTGGRVNEQFF
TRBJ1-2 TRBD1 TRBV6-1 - TGTGCCAGCAGTGAAACAGGGGGAGGGTATGGCTACACCTTC CASSETGGGYGYTF
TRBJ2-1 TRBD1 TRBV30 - TGTGCCTGGAGTGGGCAGGGGGCCCATAGCTCCTACAATGAGCAGTTCTTC CAWSGQGAHSSYNEQFF
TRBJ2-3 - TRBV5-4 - TGTGCCAGCAGCTTGGGAGTAGGCACAGATACGCAGTATTTT CASSLGVGTDTQYF
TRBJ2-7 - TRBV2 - TGTGCCAGCACCCAGGAAGTTTCGGCCTACGAGCAGTACTTC CASTQEVSAYEQYF
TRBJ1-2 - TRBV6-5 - TGTGCCAGCAGTTACGTCCGGGAAAAAGGCTACACCTTC CASSYVREKGYTF
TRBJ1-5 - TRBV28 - TGTGCCAGCAGCCCCAATCAGCCCCAGCATTTT CASSPNQPQHF
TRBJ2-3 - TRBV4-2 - TGTGCCAGCAGCCAAGCTCTCCTCGGGAATACAGATACGCAGTATTTT CASSQALLGNTDTQYF
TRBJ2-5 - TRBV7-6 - TGTGCCAGCAGCCGCTTCATTCCTGCAGAGACCCAGTACTTC CASSRFIPAETQYF
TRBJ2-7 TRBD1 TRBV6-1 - TGTGCCAGCAGTGAAATGGGTCTCCGGGACAGCTCCTACGAGCAGTACTTC CASSEMGLRDSSYEQYF
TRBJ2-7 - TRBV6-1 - TGTGCCAGCAGTAAAGGACAGTTTGGGACCACACTCGAGCAGTACTTC CASSKGQFGTTLEQYF
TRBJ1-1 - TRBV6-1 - TGTGCCAGCAGTGAAAAGCCCCTTGAAGCTTTCTTT CASSEKPLEAFF
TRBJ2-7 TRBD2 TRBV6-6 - TGTGCCAGCAGGGGTAGCGGGACCTACTACGAGCAGTACTTC CASRGSGTYYEQYF
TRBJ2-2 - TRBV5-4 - TGTGCCAGCAGCTTGGCCGGGGACTCCGGGGAGCTGTTTTTT CASSLAGDSGELFF
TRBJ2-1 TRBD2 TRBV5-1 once TGCGCCAGCAGTCCGGGGGGAAACAATGAGCAGTTCTTC CASSPGGNNEQFF
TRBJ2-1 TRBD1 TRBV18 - TGTGCCAGCTCACTCGGGACAGTTACTGAGCAGTTCTTC CASSLGTVTEQFF
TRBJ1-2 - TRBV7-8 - TGTGCCAGCAGCTTAGCCAGGGAGGGTGGCTACACCTTC CASSLAREGGYTF
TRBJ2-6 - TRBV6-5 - TGTGCCATTCAGCGCGCTGGGGCCAACGTCCTGACTTTC CAIQRAGANVLTF
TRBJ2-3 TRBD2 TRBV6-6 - TGTGCCAGCAGTCACACTAGCGGAGTCCACCCAGATACGCAGTATTTT CASSHTSGVHPDTQYF
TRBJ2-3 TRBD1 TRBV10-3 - TGTGCCATGGGGACAGGGTATGAAGATACGCAGTATTTT CAMGTGYEDTQYF
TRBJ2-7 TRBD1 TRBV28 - TGTGCCAGCAGTTTATTAGGCCAGGGGGCGTCCTACGAGCAGTACTTC CASSLLGQGASYEQYF
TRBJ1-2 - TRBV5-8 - TGTGCCAGCAGCGAGACGGAGAACTATGGCTACACCTTC CASSETENYGYTF
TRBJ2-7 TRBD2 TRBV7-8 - TGTGCCAGCAGCTTAGGTGGTCTAGCGGCCGTCCCATTATACGAGCAGTACTTC CASSLGGLAAVPLYEQYF
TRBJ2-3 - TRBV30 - TGTGCCTGGAGTGACGCCAACACAGATACGCAGTATTTT CAWSDANTDTQYF
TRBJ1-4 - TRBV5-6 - TGTGCCAGCAGCTGGGGCGGTAATGAAAAACTGTTTTTT CASSWGGNEKLFF
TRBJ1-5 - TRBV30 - TGTGCCTGGAGTGTATCGGGCTTGGGAGGGCCCCAGCATTTT CAWSVSGLGGPQHF
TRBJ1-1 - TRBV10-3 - TGTGCCATCAGTGATAGCCAGGAAGCATTCTTT CAISDSQEAFF
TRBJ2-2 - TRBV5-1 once TGCGCCAGCACTGAAGGGGGACGAACCGGGGAGCTGTTTTTT CASTEGGRTGELFF
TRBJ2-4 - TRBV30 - TGTGCCTGGGGACCGGGGACCACTCAGTACTTC CAWGPGTTQYF
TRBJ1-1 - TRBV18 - TGTGCCAGCTCACCACAGGGGGATGAAGCTTTCTTT CASSPQGDEAFF
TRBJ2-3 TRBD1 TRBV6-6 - TGTGCCAGCAGAGTCGGACAGGACACAGATACGCAGTATTTT CASRVGQDTDTQYF
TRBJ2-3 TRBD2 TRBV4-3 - TGCGCCAGCAGCCAAGATAGTAGGTGGGAGGGCGGGACAGATACGCAGTATTTT CASSQDSRWEGGTDTQYF
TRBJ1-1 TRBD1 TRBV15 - TGTGCCACCAGCAGAGGGTCCGGGACAGGGAGCACTGAAGCTTTCTTT CATSRGSGTGSTEAFF
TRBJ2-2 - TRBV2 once TGTGCCAGCAGTGCTTTCACCGGGAACACCGGGGAGCTGTTTTTT CASSAFTGNTGELFF
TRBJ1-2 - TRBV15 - TGTGCCACCAGCAGAGCCCCAGGGGACGGCTACACCTTC CATSRAPGDGYTF
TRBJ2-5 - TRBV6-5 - TGTGCCAGCAGTTACAGTGGACTACAGGAGACCCAGTACTTC CASSYSGLQETQYF
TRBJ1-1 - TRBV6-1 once TGTGCCAGCAGGGCCGGGCCTCAGAACACTGAAGCTTTCTTT CASRAGPQNTEAFF
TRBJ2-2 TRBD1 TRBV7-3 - TGTGCCAGCAGCTCCGGGACAGAAGGGACCGGGGAGCTGTTTTTT CASSSGTEGTGELFF
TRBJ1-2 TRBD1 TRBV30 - TGTGCCTGGAGTCTGGACAGGGGAAAGTATGGCTACACCTTC CAWSLDRGKYGYTF
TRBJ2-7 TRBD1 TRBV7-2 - TGTGCCAGCAGCACCGGACAGGGCTACGAGCAGTACTTC CASSTGQGYEQYF